This T cell receptor (beta chain) originates from a study of neurological immune-mediated disorders. Study results and limitations: Multiple sclerosis patients had less TCR clonal expansion than even healthy controls, unlike HTLV-1-associated myelopathy.

The cDNA came from 5'RACE with 10-nucleotide random UMIs. In each sequencing run, over 180 million TCR-beta sequences were generated from 15-18 subjects. TCRdb itself ran the 5' RACE reads through MiXCR, one entry per CDR3 protein. Here the sample spans 44,000 or so distinct CDR3 sequences, around 6% being singletons. The cell input for sorted libraries was approximately 1 million, and those cells were CD4+ or CD8+ T cells. V was trimmed by 4 bases and J by 4 bases, leaving 8 bases between them. CDR3 length equals 13 residues. Germline V gives CDR1 LNHDA, CDR2 SQIVND (reference sequence). As regards this clonotype: The antigen is unknown.

Source material: CD4+ T cells from blood. The receptor was isolated from a woman between 40 and 50 years old in good health. This chain connects TRBV19 to TRBJ1-5; D may be TRBD1 (5 bases). In DNA form, the CDR3 reads TGTGCCAGTAGTACCCAGGGTAATCAGCCCCAGCATTTT. Amino acids: CASSTQGNQPQHF. Filled out from reference TRBV19 and TRBJ1-5, the complete variable domain reads DGGITQSPKYLFRKEGQNVTLSCEQNLNHDAMYWYRQDPGQGLRLIYYSQIVNDFQKGDIAEGYSVSREKKESFPLTVTSAQKNPTAFYLCASSTQGNQPQHFGDGTRLSIL.